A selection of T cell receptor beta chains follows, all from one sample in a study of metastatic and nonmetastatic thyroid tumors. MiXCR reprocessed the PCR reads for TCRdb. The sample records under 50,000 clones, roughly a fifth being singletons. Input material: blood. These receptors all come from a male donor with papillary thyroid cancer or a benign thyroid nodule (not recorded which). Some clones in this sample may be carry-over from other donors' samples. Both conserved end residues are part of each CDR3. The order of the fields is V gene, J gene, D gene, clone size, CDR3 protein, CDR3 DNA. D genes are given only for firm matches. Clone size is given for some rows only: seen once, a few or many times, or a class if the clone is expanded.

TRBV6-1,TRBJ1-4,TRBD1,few,CASSERGQLGKLFF,TGTGCCAGCAGTGAAAGGGGACAGCTTGGGAAACTGTTTTTT
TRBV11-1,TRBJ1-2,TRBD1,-,CASSLGGGTGGHYGYTF,TGTGCCAGCAGCTTAGGAGGGGGGACAGGGGGACACTATGGCTACACCTTC
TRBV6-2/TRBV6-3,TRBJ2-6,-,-,CASSYRTVTSSGANVLTF,TGTGCCAGCAGTTACCGAACCGTGACCAGCTCTGGGGCCAACGTCCTGACTTTC
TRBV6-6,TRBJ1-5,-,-,CANSYGQTDQPQHF,TGTGCCAACAGTTACGGGCAGACCGATCAGCCCCAGCATTTT
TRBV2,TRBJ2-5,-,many,CASSENAFLETQYF,TGTGCCAGCAGTGAAAACGCGTTCTTAGAGACCCAGTACTTC
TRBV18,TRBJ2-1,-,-,CASPPAPNEQFF,TGTGCCAGCCCACCGGCCCCCAATGAGCAGTTCTTC
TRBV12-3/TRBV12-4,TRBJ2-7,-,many,CASSRGQIYEQYF,TGTGCCAGCAGTCGCGGACAGATCTACGAGCAGTACTTC
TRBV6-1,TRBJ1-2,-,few,CASSEARRTYGYTF,TGTGCCAGCAGTGAAGCACGACGGACCTATGGCTACACCTTC
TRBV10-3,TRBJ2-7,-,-,CAIGYSSYEQYF,TGTGCCATCGGGTACAGCTCCTACGAGCAGTACTTC
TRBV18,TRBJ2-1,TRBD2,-,CASSTTSGSLNEQFF,TGTGCCAGCTCAACCACTAGCGGGAGTTTGAATGAGCAGTTCTTC
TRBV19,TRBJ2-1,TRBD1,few,CASSIGAGQGGNEQCF,TGTGCCAGTAGTATAGGAGCTGGACAGGGGGGCAATGAGCAGTGCTTC
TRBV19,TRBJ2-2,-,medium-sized,CASSTTGFNTGELFF,TGTGCCAGTAGTACGACAGGATTCAACACCGGGGAGCTGTTTTTT
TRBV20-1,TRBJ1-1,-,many,CSAGKTGNTEAFF,TGCAGTGCTGGCAAGACAGGGAACACTGAAGCTTTCTTT
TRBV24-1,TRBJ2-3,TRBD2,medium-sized,CATSDYTSGSTDTQYF,TGTGCCACCAGTGATTATACTAGCGGGAGTACAGATACGCAGTATTTT
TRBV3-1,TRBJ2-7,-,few,CASSQDSGYEQYF,TGTGCCAGCAGCCAAGATTCGGGCTACGAGCAGTACTTC
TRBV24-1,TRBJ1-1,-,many,CATSDSDTKAFF,TGTGCCACCAGTGACTCTGACACCAAAGCTTTCTTT
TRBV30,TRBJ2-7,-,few,CAWSTTGYYEQYF,TGTGCCTGGAGTACAACAGGGTATTACGAGCAGTACTTC
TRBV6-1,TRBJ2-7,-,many,CASNDPRRSYEQYF,TGTGCCAGCAATGACCCCCGTCGGAGCTACGAGCAGTACTTC
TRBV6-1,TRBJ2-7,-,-,CASSRGQEGSYEQYF,TGTGCCAGCAGCCGAGGACAGGAGGGCTCCTACGAGCAGTACTTC
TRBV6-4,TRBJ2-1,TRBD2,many,CASSRTSGSYNEQFF,TGTGCCAGCAGTCGGACTAGCGGCTCCTACAATGAGCAGTTCTTC
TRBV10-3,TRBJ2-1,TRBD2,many,CAVGTSGGDNEQFF,TGTGCCGTAGGGACTAGCGGCGGAGACAATGAGCAGTTCTTC
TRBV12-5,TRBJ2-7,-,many,CASGLKRAEQYF,TGTGCTAGTGGCTTAAAGAGGGCCGAGCAGTACTTC
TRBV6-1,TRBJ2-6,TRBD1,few,CASSPVQGAGGANVPTF,TGTGCCAGCAGTCCGGTACAGGGGGCTGGAGGGGCCAACGTCCCGACTTTC
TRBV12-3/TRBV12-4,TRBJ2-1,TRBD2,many,CASSISGIYEQFF,TGTGCCAGCAGTATTAGCGGGATCTATGAGCAGTTCTTC
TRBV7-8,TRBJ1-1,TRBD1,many,CAGGAGTGEPTEAFF,TGTGCCGGGGGCGCCGGGACAGGGGAACCCACTGAAGCTTTCTTT
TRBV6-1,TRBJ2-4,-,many,CASTTSGRGVKNIQYF,TGTGCCAGCACCACTTCGGGGAGAGGAGTCAAAAACATTCAGTACTTC
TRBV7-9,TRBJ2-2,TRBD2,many,CASSLLAGGLGTGELFF,TGTGCCAGCAGTCTTCTAGCGGGAGGGCTTGGCACCGGGGAGCTGTTTTTT
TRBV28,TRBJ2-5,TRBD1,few,CASSPPGGVGETQYF,TGTGCCAGCAGTCCTCCAGGGGGAGTAGGAGAGACCCAGTACTTC
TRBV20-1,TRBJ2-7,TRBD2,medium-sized,CSARSSGGAWEQYF,TGCAGTGCTAGATCTAGCGGGGGGGCCTGGGAGCAGTACTTC
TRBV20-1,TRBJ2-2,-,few,CSASRVSGHGHGATGELFF,TGCAGTGCTAGCCGCGTTTCGGGACACGGACACGGCGCCACCGGGGAGCTGTTTTTT
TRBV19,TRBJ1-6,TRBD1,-,CASRTTGGASPLHF,TGTGCCAGTAGGACTACAGGGGGTGCTTCACCCCTCCACTTT
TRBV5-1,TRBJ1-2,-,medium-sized,CASSMGQERYTF,TGCGCCAGCAGTATGGGGCAGGAACGCTACACCTTC
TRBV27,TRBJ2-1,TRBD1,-,CASSSIRQGTYNEQFF,TGTGCCAGCAGTTCTATCCGACAGGGGACCTACAATGAGCAGTTCTTC
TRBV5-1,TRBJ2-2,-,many,CASSSGLPNTGELFF,TGCGCCAGCAGCTCGGGACTCCCGAACACCGGGGAGCTGTTTTTT
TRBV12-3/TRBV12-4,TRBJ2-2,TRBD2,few,CASNPGLAGLTGELFF,TGTGCCAGCAACCCGGGACTAGCGGGACTCACCGGGGAGCTGTTTTTT
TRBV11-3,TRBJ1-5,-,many,CASSALRRFSNQPQHF,TGTGCCAGCAGCGCCCTAAGAAGGTTTAGCAATCAGCCCCAGCATTTT
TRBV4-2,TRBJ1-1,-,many,CASSQNLRQDLTEAFF,TGTGCCAGCAGCCAGAACCTCAGACAGGATCTCACTGAAGCTTTCTTT
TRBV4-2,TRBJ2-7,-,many,CASSQGTYSYEQYF,TGTGCCAGCAGCCAAGGGACGTACTCCTACGAGCAGTACTTC
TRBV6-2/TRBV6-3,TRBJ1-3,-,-,CASSYKGWGTRSGNTIYF,TGTGCCAGCAGTTACAAAGGGTGGGGGACCCGCTCTGGAAACACCATATATTTT
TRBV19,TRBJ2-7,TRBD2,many,CASSPWGTSGYEQYF,TGTGCCAGTAGCCCCTGGGGGACTAGCGGCTACGAGCAGTACTTC
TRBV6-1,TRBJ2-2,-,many,CASRPTGELFF,TGTGCCAGCAGGCCCACCGGGGAGCTGTTTTTT
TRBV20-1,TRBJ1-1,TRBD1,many,CSASRTEQGRKAFF,TGCAGTGCTTCCCGGACGGAACAGGGGCGAAAAGCTTTCTTT
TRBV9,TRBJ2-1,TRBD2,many,CASSVTSSLYNEQFF,TGTGCCAGCAGCGTGACTAGCAGCCTCTACAATGAGCAGTTCTTC
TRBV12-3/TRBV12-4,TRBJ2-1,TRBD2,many,CASSPLGRTSGRNEQFF,TGTGCCAGCAGCCCCCTCGGTCGGACTAGCGGGAGGAATGAGCAGTTCTTC
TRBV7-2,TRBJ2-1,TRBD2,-,CASKLAGANNNEQFF,TGTGCCAGCAAATTAGCGGGGGCGAATAACAATGAGCAGTTCTTC
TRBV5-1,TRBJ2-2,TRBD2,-,CASSSLTSGSSVAGELFF,TGCGCCAGCAGCTCCCTGACTAGCGGGAGTTCTGTCGCCGGGGAGCTGTTTTTT
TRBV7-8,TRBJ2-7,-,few,CASSPGSNEQYF,TGTGCCAGCAGCCCAGGGTCGAACGAGCAGTACTTC
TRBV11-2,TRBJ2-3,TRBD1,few,CASSISGTGPKISYSTDTQYF,TGCGCCAGCAGTATTTCCGGGACAGGGCCCAAAATCTCCTATAGCACAGATACGCAGTATTTT
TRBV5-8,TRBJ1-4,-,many,CASSLKRIDNEKLFF,TGTGCCAGCAGCTTGAAAAGGATTGATAATGAAAAACTGTTTTTT
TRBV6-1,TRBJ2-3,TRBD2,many,CASSELAGGPQDTQYF,TGTGCCAGCAGCGAACTAGCGGGAGGGCCTCAAGATACGCAGTATTTT
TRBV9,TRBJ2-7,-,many,CASSVDPVTYEQYF,TGTGCCAGCAGCGTAGATCCAGTAACCTACGAGCAGTACTTC
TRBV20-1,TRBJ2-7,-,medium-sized,CSAGRDTTTYEQYF,TGCAGTGCGGGACGGGACACGACTACCTACGAGCAGTACTTC
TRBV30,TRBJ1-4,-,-,CAAARGGIDEKLFF,TGTGCCGCAGCCAGGGGAGGTATCGATGAAAAACTGTTTTTT
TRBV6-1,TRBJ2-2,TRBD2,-,CAVSGRAETGELFF,TGTGCCGTGAGCGGGAGAGCTGAAACCGGGGAGCTGTTTTTT
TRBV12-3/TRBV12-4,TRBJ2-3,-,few,CVSRGGVYTDTQYF,TGTGTCAGCCGGGGCGGGGTCTACACAGATACGCAGTATTTT
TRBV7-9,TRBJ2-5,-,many,CASSPGQFQETQYF,TGTGCCAGCAGCCCCGGACAGTTCCAAGAGACCCAGTACTTC
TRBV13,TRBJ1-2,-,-,CASSLGDSYGYTF,TGTGCCAGCAGCTTAGGGGACAGCTATGGCTACACCTTC